These 30 T cell receptor beta chains came from one sample sequenced in a study of cytomegalovirus exposure and HLA in healthy donors. In the PCR, 60 Vbeta and 13 Jbeta primers were used. The assay was immunoSEQ multiplex PCR, and TCRdb's table has in-frame clones only and misses some. Among some 160,000 clones, 70% to 85% were seen once, and the ten largest hold approximately 0.7%. Material for sequencing was PBMCs. The source is a woman in her thirties or forties in good health and CMV-seronegative.

This clone was seen just once. The chain's CDR3 is CASSLDRGREAFF. DNA of the CDR3: TGTGCCAGCAGCTTGGACAGGGGCCGTGAAGCTTTCTTT. The rearrangement joins TRBV11-3 to TRBJ1-1, with TRBD1 matching over 9 bases. Looked up from germline, CDR1 is SGHNT and CDR2 is YENEEA. V was pared by 3 bases and J by 7 bases, with 3 bases of the junction left unmatched. This CDR3 is built from 13 residues.

V and J are TRBV13 and TRBJ2-5; D remains ambiguous. The germline V and J ends were trimmed by 1 base and 2 bases, with 5 bases remaining between them. CDR3 length: 13 residues. Germline V lookup: CDR1 PRHDT, CDR2 FYEKMQ (reference sequence). The CDR3 loop is CASSLAVQETQYF. Here the CDR3 DNA reads TGTGCCAGCAGCTTAGCGGTTCAAGAGACCCAGTACTTC. Using reference TRBV13 and TRBJ2-5 for the parts outside the CDR3, the full variable domain is AAGVIQSPRHLIKEKRETATLKCYPIPRHDTVYWYQQGPGQDPQFLISFYEKMQSDKGSIPDRFSAQQFSDYHSELNMSSLELGDSALYFCASSLAVQETQYFGPGTRLLVL.

The chain combines TRBV11-3 with TRBJ1-1; TRBD1 is a possible D gene (6 bases). Looked up from germline, CDR1 is SGHNT and CDR2 is YENEEA. Trimming removed 4 bases from V and 3 bases from J, with 9 bases in between. This CDR3 spans 13 amino acids. The DNA of the CDR3 is TGTGCCAGCAGCTATGACAGGCACACTGAAGCTTTCTTT. This encodes CASSYDRHTEAFF.

This clone was seen more than once but under ten times. This chain links TRBV5-1 with TRBJ1-1; 8 bases align to TRBD1. Germline loops: CDR1 SGHRS, CDR2 YFSETQ. This CDR3 is 14 amino acids long. V dropped 4 bases and J dropped 5; count of bases not matched to a gene: 7. The CDR3 DNA is TGCGCCAGCAGCCACGGACAGGGAGGGACTGAAGCTTTCTTT. Its protein is CASSHGQGGTEAFF. Together with reference TRBV5-1 and TRBJ1-1, the CDR3 gives the full variable domain: KAGVTQTPRYLIKTRGQQVTLSCSPISGHRSVSWYQQTPGQGLQFLFEYFSETQRNKGNFPGRFSGRQFSNSRSEMNVSTLELGDSALYLCASSHGQGGTEAFFGQGTRLTVV.

V usage is TRBV5-5 and J usage is TRBJ2-3; TRBD2 aligns across 12 bases. V lost 0 bases to trimming and J lost 4 bases; unmatched junction nucleotides: 6. Germline lookup yields CDR1 SGHKS and CDR2 YYEKEE (reference sequence). The CDR3 contains 17 residues. The CDR3 DNA sequence: TGTGCCAGCAGCTTGGGTCTAGCGGGGGGGCCAGCAGATACGCAGTATTTT. Amino acid sequence: CASSLGLAGGPADTQYF.

The V call is TRBV6-5, the J call TRBJ2-7; D possibly corresponds to TRBD1 (6 bases). Germline V gene data show CDR1 as MNHEY and CDR2 as SVGAGI. This CDR3 has 15 residues. With 7 bases removed from V and 3 bases from J, the gap between germline ends came to 19 bases. CDR3 nucleotide sequence: TGTGCCAGCACCAGGATAACGCAGGGGCTCTACGAGCAGTACTTC. It translates to CASTRITQGLYEQYF.

This clone was seen only a few times. The V gene is TRBV27, the J gene TRBJ1-2; 9 bases agree with TRBD1. The V gene end was trimmed by 7 bases and the J gene end by 3 bases; junction bases not matched to a gene: 12. The CDR3 covers 16 residues. The germline V gene encodes CDR1 MNHEY and CDR2 SMNVEV (reference sequence). The CDR3 sequence: CASKRRTGGLDYGYTF. The CDR3, as DNA: TGTGCCAGCAAGAGACGAACAGGGGGCCTCGACTATGGCTACACCTTC.

The chain has TRBV11-3 and TRBJ1-1; D is possibly TRBD1 (5 bases). Trimming took 5 bases from V and 4 from J, leaving 11 bases between them. This CDR3 has 13 residues. CDR1 and CDR2 from the germline V gene are SGHNT and YENEEA. The CDR3 protein is CASSVDTGTEAFF. The CDR3 coding sequence is TGTGCCAGCAGCGTCGACACAGGCACTGAAGCTTTCTTT.

This clone was seen a few times. The chain combines TRBV19 with TRBJ1-6; the D gene is possibly TRBD1 (5 bases). The CDR3 extends over 15 amino acids. V was shortened by 10 bases and J by 0 bases, with 13 bases between the two germline ends. CDR1 is LNHDA, CDR2 SQIVND, per germline (reference sequence). The CDR3 loop is CANGGFSSYNSPLHF. DNA of the CDR3: TGTGCCAATGGGGGGTTTAGCTCCTATAATTCACCCCTCCACTTT.

The J gene is TRBJ2-6, the V gene TRBV1; the table's TRBD1 call for D was not verified on the DNA. TRBV1 is deemed a pseudogene. The CDR3 spans 18 residues. The CDR3 sequence: CTSSLRGQGVSGANVLTF. The CDR3, as DNA: TGCACCAGCAGCCTTCGGGGACAGGGGGTCTCTGGGGCCAACGTCCTGACTTTC.

CDR3 sequence (DNA): TGTGCCAGCAGCTTGGGACAGGCTGCCGCTGGAAACACCATATATTTT. Amino acids: CASSLGQAAAGNTIYF. The chain combines TRBV7-8 with TRBJ1-3; 8 nucleotides match TRBD1. J lost 2 bases, V lost 3 bases, and 6 bases had no gene match. CDR1 and CDR2 (germline): SGHVS, FQNEAQ. The CDR3 has 16 amino acids.

The chain recombines TRBV7-2 with TRBJ2-7; no reliable D call. V shed 0 bases and J shed 7 bases, with 10 bases lying between them. This CDR3 has 13 residues. Looked up from germline, CDR1 is SGHTA and CDR2 is FQGNSA. The DNA for the CDR3 is TGTGCCAGCAGCTTAGCGGGTACTACGGAGCAGTACTTC. Residues: CASSLAGTTEQYF.

The chain recombines TRBV27 with TRBJ2-1, with 9 positions matching TRBD1. V was pared by 2 bases and J by 7 bases, with 6 bases of the junction left unmatched. The CDR3 totals 15 residues. Per germline, CDR1 MNHEY and CDR2 SMNVEV (reference sequence). The CDR3 DNA sequence: TGTGCCAGCAGTTTACCGGGACAGGGTAAGAATGAGCAGTTCTTC. Translation: CASSLPGQGKNEQFF.

The V gene is TRBV7-9, the J gene TRBJ2-7, with D maybe TRBD2 (5 bases). The germline gives CDR1 SEHNR, CDR2 FQNEAQ (reference sequence). This CDR3 is 15 amino acids long. Trimming took off 5 bases at V and 0 bases at J, with 14 bases between the two ends. CDR3 bases: TGTGCCAGCAGCCCGCGGACGGGGAGCTCCTACGAGCAGTACTTC. Its protein is CASSPRTGSSYEQYF.

The sample holds one count of this clone. The chain carries TRBV10-2 and TRBJ2-7, with 7 bases matching TRBD1. Germline CDR1 reads WSHSY; CDR2 reads SAAADI. The CDR3 sequence is 17 residues long. Losses at the gene ends were 5 bases for V and 3 bases for J; bases not matched to a gene: 16. The CDR3 DNA is TGCGCCAGCAGTTTAGCACCTTCCGGGACAGATATCTACGAGCAGTACTTC. Encoded protein: CASSLAPSGTDIYEQYF.

In its sample, this clone was seen once. V gene TRBV10-3 combines with J gene TRBJ2-7; 10 bases are shared with TRBD1. V shed 10 bases, J shed 5 bases, and the junction held 14 bases outside the gene matches. The CDR3 consists of 15 residues. Germline V gives CDR1 ENHRY, CDR2 SYGVKD. CDR3 in DNA: TGTGCCAGAAAAAACTCCGGGACAGGGGCCGACGAGCAGTACTTC. Translating gives CARKNSGTGADEQYF.

The chain has TRBV9 and TRBJ1-3; D is unclear. Trimming shortened V by 4 bases and J by 4 bases, and 15 bases separated the two germline ends. CDR3 length: 15 residues. Germline V gene data show CDR1 as SGDLS and CDR2 as YYNGEE. This CDR3 is CASSSNWESGNTIYF. CDR3 DNA: TGTGCCAGCAGCTCAAACTGGGAGTCGGGAAACACCATATATTTT.

CDR3 in amino acids: CASSLLQDTQYF. The CDR3 bases are TGTGCCAGCAGCTTGCTTCAGGATACGCAGTATTTT. The gene calls are TRBV7-9 and TRBJ2-3; D uncertain. Trimming removed 3 bases from V and 6 bases from J, with 7 bases in between. This CDR3 is 12 amino acids long. Germline V gene lookup returns CDR1 SEHNR and CDR2 FQNEAQ (reference sequence).

This clone was recorded a few times. The chain employs TRBV6-5 and TRBJ1-4; D unresolved. The CDR3 runs 12 residues. V was shortened by 6 bases and J by 7 bases, with 9 bases between the two germline ends. Germline lookup yields CDR1 MNHEY and CDR2 SVGAGI. The CDR3 is CASSDLSEKLFF. CDR3 nucleotides: TGTGCCAGCAGCGATCTTAGTGAAAAACTGTTTTTT.

The chain has TRBV13 and TRBJ2-7; 7 positions agree with TRBD1. Trimming cost V 5 bases and J 4 bases; bases outside gene matches: 8. The CDR3 length is 14 residues. Germline lookup yields CDR1 PRHDT and CDR2 FYEKMQ (reference sequence). As DNA, the CDR3 is TGTGCCAGCAGCCGCACAGGGGTTAGGTACGAGCAGTACTTC. This gives the protein CASSRTGVRYEQYF.

The chain joins TRBV29-1 to TRBJ2-5; the D gene is possibly TRBD2 (5 bases). This CDR3 comprises 12 residues. V was pared by 6 bases and J by 0 bases, with 8 bases between. Germline V gene lookup returns CDR1 SQVTM and CDR2 ANQGSEA. DNA of the CDR3: TGCAGCGTGAGGGCGTACCAAGAGACCCAGTACTTC. This gives the protein CSVRAYQETQYF. Drawing the rest from reference TRBV29-1 and TRBJ2-5, the complete variable domain is SAVISQKPSRDICQRGTSLTIQCQVDSQVTMMFWYRQQPGQSLTLIATANQGSEATYESGFVIDKFPISRPNLTFSTLTVSNMSPEDSSIYLCSVRAYQETQYFGPGTRLLVL.

This clone has more than one count but fewer than ten. The chain recombines TRBV7-2 with TRBJ2-3; D is unclear. V gave up 2 bases and J gave up 3 bases, with 18 bases separating them. Looked up from germline, CDR1 is SGHTA and CDR2 is FQGNSA. The length of the CDR3 is 17 residues. The DNA for the CDR3 is TGTGCCAGCAGCTTATCGGTGGCCTCGGCGGCGACAGATACGCAGTATTTT. Encoded protein: CASSLSVASAATDTQYF.

Worth noting for this clone: Other DNA sequences in this specimen translate into the identical CDR3. The chain combines TRBV30 with TRBJ1-1, with D maybe TRBD1 (5 bases). The CDR3 extends over 12 amino acids. V was shortened by 2 bases and J by 2 bases, with 6 bases between the two germline ends. Germline V gene sequence: CDR1 GTSNPN, CDR2 SVGIG (reference sequence). The CDR3 protein is CAWSWGNTEAFF. The CDR3 coding sequence is TGTGCCTGGAGTTGGGGCAACACTGAAGCTTTCTTT.

The gene calls are TRBV29-1 and TRBJ2-3, with TRBD2 matching 8 bases. The V segment lost 7 bases and the J segment 6 bases; nucleotides outside the gene matches: 6. Germline CDR1 SQVTM, CDR2 ANQGSEA. The CDR3 is 12 amino acids. DNA for the CDR3: TGCAGCGCCCTATTAGCGGGGGATACGCAGTATTTT. It translates to CSALLAGDTQYF.

This clone has more than one count but fewer than ten. The chain employs TRBV4-3 and TRBJ1-4; a weak D match, TRBD1 (6 bases). With 0 bases removed from V and 8 bases from J, the gap between germline ends came to 7 bases. Germline assignment: CDR1 LGHNA and CDR2 YSLEER. The CDR3 is 13 residues long. For the CDR3, the DNA is TGCGCCAGCAGCCAAGATAGGGGGGAAAAACTGTTTTTT. Translation gives CASSQDRGEKLFF.

This rearrangement joins TRBV10-3 to TRBJ1-5; D unresolved. This CDR3 spans 14 amino acids. The germline gives CDR1 ENHRY, CDR2 SYGVKD. Trimming removed 7 bases at V and 2 bases at J, with 12 bases between. The CDR3 DNA reads TGTGCCATCACCACCGGTGGTGGCAATCAGCCCCAGCATTTT. It is translated as CAITTGGGNQPQHF.

The genes are TRBV6-1 and TRBJ2-1, with TRBD2 as a possible D gene (7 bases). V lost 7 bases to trimming and J lost 5 bases, with 18 bases between them. CDR1 is MNHNS, CDR2 SASEGT, per germline. This CDR3 comprises 15 residues. Written as DNA, the CDR3 is TGTGCCAGCACCGCAAGGGGGGGAGCCAACAATGAGCAGTTCTTC. Its protein product is CASTARGGANNEQFF.

In this sample, this clone turned up a few times. V gene TRBV30 combines with J gene TRBJ1-1; 7 bases map to TRBD1. This CDR3 region has 13 residues. The V and J ends lost 4 bases and 1 base, in that order; junction bases with no gene match: 3. Germline lookup yields CDR1 GTSNPN and CDR2 SVGIG (reference sequence). The CDR3 spells CAWTSGGNTEAFF. The DNA for the CDR3 is TGTGCCTGGACCTCAGGGGGGAACACTGAAGCTTTCTTT.

The chain links TRBV11-2 to TRBJ2-5; 7 bases are shared with TRBD2. After removal of 3 bases from V and 0 bases from J, the junction contained 4 bases not matched to a gene. Per the germline V gene, CDR1 is SGHAT and CDR2 is FQNNGV. The CDR3 extends over 15 amino acids. CDR3 amino acids: CASSFNGGNQETQYF. The DNA of the CDR3 is TGTGCCAGCAGCTTCAACGGGGGGAACCAAGAGACCCAGTACTTC.

This chain connects TRBV18 to TRBJ1-2; a weak D match, TRBD1 (5 bases). Germline CDR1 reads KGHSH; CDR2 reads LQKENI. CDR3 length: 14 amino acids. V was pared by 6 bases and J by 4 bases, with 15 bases between. CDR3 loop: CASSNDSVVYGYTF. The CDR3 DNA follows: TGTGCCAGCTCGAACGACAGCGTCGTCTATGGCTACACCTTC.